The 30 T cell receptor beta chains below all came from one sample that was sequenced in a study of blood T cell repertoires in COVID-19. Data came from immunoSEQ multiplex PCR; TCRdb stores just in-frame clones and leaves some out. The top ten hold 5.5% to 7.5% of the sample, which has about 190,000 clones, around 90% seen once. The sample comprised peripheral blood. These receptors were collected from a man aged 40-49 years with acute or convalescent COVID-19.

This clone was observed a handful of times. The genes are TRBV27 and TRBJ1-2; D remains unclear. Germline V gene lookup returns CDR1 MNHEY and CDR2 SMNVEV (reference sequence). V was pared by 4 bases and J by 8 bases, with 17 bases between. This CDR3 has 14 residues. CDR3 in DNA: TGTGCCAGCAGTTCCCCGGGGATGGGGAGAGGCTACACCTTC. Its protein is CASSSPGMGRGYTF.

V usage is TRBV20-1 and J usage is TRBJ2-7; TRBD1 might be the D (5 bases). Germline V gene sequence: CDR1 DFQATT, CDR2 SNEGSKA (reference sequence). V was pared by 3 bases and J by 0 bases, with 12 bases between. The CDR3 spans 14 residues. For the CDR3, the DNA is TGCAGTGCTAGTAGATTAGGGGTCTCCTACGAGCAGTACTTC. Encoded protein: CSASRLGVSYEQYF.

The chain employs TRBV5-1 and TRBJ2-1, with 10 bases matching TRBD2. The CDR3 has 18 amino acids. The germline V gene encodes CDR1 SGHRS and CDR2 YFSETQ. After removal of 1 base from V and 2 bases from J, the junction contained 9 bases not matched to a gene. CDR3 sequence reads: CASSLMASGGSTYNEQFF. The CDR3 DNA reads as TGCGCCAGCAGCTTGATGGCTAGCGGGGGTTCTACCTACAATGAGCAGTTCTTC.

Here the CDR3 DNA reads TGTGCCAGTAGTATGCTAGGGGCCCCCACAGATACGCAGTATTTT. Translating gives CASSMLGAPTDTQYF. V gene TRBV19 combines with J gene TRBJ2-3; D may be TRBD1 (5 bases). There are 15 residues in the CDR3. Germline lookup yields CDR1 LNHDA and CDR2 SQIVND (reference sequence). V was clipped by 3 bases and J by 2 bases, with 12 bases between them.

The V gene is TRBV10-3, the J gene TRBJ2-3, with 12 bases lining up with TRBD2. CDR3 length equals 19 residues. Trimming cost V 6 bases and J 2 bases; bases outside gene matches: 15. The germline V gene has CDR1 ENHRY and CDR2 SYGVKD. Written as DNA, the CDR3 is TGTGCCATCAGCGGGAGACTAGCGGGGGATTCTCGAAACACAGATACGCAGTATTTT. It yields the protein CAISGRLAGDSRNTDTQYF.

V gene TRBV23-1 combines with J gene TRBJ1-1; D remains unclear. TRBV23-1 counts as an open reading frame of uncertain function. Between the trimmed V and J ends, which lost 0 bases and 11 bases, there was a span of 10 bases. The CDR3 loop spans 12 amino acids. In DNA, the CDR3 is TGCGCCAGCAGTCAATCAGCAGGTAGGGCTTTCTTT. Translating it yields CASSQSAGRAFF.

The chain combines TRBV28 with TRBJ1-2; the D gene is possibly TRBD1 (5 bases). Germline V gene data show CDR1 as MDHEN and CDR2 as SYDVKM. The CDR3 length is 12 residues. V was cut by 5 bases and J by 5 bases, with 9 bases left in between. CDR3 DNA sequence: TGTGCCAGCAGTGCAGGGCGGTATGGCTACACCTTC. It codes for CASSAGRYGYTF.

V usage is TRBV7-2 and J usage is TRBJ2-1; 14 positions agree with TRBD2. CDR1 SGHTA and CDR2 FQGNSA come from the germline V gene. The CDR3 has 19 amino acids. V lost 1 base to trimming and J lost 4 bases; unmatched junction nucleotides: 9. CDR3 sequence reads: CASSLETSGGAGLYNEQFF. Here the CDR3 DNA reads TGTGCCAGCAGCTTAGAGACTAGCGGGGGGGCCGGGTTATACAATGAGCAGTTCTTC.

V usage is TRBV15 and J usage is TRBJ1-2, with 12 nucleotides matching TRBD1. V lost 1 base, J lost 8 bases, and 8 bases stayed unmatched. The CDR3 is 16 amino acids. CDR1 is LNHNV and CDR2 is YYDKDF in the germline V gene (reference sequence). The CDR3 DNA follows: TGTGCCACCAGCAGAGTCGCCGGGACAGGGGGCGCGGGCTACACCTTC. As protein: CATSRVAGTGGAGYTF.

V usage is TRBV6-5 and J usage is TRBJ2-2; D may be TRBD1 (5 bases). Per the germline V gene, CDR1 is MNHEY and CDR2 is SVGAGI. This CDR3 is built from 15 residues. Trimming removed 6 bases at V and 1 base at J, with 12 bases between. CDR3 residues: CASRTTRGNTGELFF. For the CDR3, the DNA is TGTGCCAGCAGGACAACAAGGGGGAACACCGGGGAGCTGTTTTTT.

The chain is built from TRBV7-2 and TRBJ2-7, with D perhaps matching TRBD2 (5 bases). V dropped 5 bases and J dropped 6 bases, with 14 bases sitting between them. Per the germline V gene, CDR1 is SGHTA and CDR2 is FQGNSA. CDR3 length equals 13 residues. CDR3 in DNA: TGTGCCAGCAGCAAATTCGGGGTAGGCGAGCAGTACTTC. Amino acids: CASSKFGVGEQYF.

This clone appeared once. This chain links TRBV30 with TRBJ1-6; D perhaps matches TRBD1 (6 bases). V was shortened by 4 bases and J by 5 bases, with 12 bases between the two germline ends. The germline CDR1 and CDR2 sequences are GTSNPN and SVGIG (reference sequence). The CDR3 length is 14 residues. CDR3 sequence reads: CAWTTGPNNSPLHF. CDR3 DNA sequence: TGTGCCTGGACCACAGGGCCCAATAATTCACCCCTCCACTTT.

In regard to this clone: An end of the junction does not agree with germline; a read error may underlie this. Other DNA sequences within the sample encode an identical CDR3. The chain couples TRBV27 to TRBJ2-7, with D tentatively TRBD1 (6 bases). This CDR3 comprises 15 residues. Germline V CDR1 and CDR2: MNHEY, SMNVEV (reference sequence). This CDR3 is CATSQISMTGYEQYF. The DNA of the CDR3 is TGTGCCACCAGTCAAATATCTATGACAGGATACGAGCAGTACTTC.

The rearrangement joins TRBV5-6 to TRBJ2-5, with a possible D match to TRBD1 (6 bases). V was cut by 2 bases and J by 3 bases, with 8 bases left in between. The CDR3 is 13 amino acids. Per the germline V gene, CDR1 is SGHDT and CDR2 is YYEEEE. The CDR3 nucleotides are TGTGCCAGCAGCTTTGGACAGAAAGAGACCCAGTACTTC. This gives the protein CASSFGQKETQYF.

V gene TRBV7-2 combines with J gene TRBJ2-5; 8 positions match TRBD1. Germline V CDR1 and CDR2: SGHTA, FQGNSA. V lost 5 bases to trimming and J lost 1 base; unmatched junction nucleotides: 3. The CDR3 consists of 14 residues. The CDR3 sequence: CASSKDRAQETQYF. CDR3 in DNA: TGTGCCAGCAGCAAGGACAGGGCCCAAGAGACCCAGTACTTC.

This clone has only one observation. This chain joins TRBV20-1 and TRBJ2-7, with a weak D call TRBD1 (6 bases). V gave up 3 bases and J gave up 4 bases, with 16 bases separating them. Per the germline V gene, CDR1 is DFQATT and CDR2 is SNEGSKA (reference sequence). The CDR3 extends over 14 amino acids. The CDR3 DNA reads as TGCAGTGCTAGTCGCCCGACCCAGGGGTACGAGCAGTACTTC. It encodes CSASRPTQGYEQYF.

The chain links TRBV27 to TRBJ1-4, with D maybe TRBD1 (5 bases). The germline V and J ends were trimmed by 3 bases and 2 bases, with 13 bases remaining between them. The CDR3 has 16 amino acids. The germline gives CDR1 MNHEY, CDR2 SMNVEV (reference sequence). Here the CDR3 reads CASSLRGFSTNEKLFF. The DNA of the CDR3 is TGTGCCAGCAGTTTGCGGGGGTTTTCCACTAATGAAAAACTGTTTTTT.

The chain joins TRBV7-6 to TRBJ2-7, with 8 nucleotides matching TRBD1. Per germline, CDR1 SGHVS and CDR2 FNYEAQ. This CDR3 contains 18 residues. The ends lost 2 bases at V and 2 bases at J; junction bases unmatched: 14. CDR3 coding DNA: TGTGCCAGCAGCTTAAATCCTCCCGGACAGGGTCGCGCCTACGAGCAGTACTTC. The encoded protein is CASSLNPPGQGRAYEQYF. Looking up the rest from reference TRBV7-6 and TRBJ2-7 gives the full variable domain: GAGVSQSPRYKVTKRGQDVALRCDPISGHVSLYWYRQALGQGPEFLTYFNYEAQQDKSGLPNDRFSAERPEGSISTLTIQRTEQRDSAMYRCASSLNPPGQGRAYEQYFGPGTRLTVT.

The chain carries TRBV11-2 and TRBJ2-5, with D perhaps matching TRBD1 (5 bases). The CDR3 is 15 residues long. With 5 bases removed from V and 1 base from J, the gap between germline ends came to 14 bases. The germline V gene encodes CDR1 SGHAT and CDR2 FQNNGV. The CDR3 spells CASSDRNRIQETQYF. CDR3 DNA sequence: TGTGCCAGCAGCGACCGAAACAGGATCCAAGAGACCCAGTACTTC. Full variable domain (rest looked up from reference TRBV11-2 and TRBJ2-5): EAGVAQSPRYKIIEKRQSVAFWCNPISGHATLYWYQQILGQGPKLLIQFQNNGVVDDSQLPKDRFSAERLKGVDSTLKIQPAKLEDSAVYLCASSDRNRIQETQYFGPGTRLLVL.

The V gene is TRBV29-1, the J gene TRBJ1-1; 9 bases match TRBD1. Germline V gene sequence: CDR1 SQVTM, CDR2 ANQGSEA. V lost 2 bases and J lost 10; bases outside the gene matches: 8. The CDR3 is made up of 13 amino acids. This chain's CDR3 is CSVEKGQGGLAFF. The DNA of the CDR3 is TGCAGCGTTGAAAAGGGACAGGGCGGTTTAGCTTTCTTT.

CDR3 sequence (DNA): TGTGCCAGCAGCTCAACAGGTTTAGAGCAGTACTTC. This translates into CASSSTGLEQYF. V and J are TRBV7-9 and TRBJ2-7; tentative D call: TRBD1 (5 bases). Germline-derived CDR1 and CDR2 are SEHNR and FQNEAQ (reference sequence). This CDR3 comprises 12 residues. The V and J ends lost 4 bases and 7 bases respectively, with 11 bases between them.

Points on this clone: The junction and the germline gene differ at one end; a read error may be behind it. CDR3 residues: CASNTQGRNPEAFF. The CDR3 DNA follows: TGTGCCAGCAATACACAGGGACGGAACCCTGAAGCTTTCTTT. This chain links TRBV28 with TRBJ1-1; D is perhaps TRBD1 (6 bases). The CDR3 extends over 14 amino acids. In germline, CDR1 is MDHEN, CDR2 SYDVKM.

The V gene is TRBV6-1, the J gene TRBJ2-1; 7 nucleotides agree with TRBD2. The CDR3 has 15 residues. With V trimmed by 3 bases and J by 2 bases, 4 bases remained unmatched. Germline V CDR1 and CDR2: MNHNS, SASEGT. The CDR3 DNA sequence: TGTGCCAGCAGTGAGGGGAGGGTCCCCTACAATGAGCAGTTCTTC. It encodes CASSEGRVPYNEQFF.

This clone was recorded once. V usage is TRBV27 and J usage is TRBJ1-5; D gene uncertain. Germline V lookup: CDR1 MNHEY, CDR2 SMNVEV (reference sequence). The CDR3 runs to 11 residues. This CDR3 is CALSEGQPQHF. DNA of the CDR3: TGTGCTCTCAGTGAGGGTCAGCCCCAGCATTTT.

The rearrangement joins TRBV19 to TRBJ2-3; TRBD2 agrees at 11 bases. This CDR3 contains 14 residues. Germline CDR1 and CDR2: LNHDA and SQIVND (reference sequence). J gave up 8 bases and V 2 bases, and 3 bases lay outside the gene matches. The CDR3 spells CASSILAGGLTQYF. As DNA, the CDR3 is TGTGCCAGTAGTATACTAGCGGGGGGCCTTACGCAGTATTTT.

The CDR3 coding sequence is TGTGCCAGCAGTCGAGCTGCAACTAATGAAAAACTGTTTTTT. It yields the protein CASSRAATNEKLFF. The chain recombines TRBV6-2 or TRBV6-3 with TRBJ1-4; no definite D call. Trimming removed 5 bases at V and 0 bases at J, with 7 bases between. Germline values: CDR1 MNHEY, CDR2 SVGEGT. CDR3 length: 14 residues.

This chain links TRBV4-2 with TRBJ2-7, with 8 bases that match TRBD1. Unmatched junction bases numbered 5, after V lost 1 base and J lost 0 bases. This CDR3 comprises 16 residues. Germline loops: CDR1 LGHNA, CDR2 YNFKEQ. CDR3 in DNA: TGTGCCAGCAGCCAAGGAGGACAGGGAATCTCCTACGAGCAGTACTTC. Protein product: CASSQGGQGISYEQYF.

CDR3 sequence: CASSFLRFGYTF. For the CDR3, the DNA is TGTGCCAGCAGCTTTTTGCGGTTTGGCTACACCTTC. The chain carries TRBV5-6 and TRBJ1-2; D remains ambiguous. Germline lookup yields CDR1 SGHDT and CDR2 YYEEEE. This CDR3 spans 12 amino acids. Trimming stripped 2 bases from V and 7 bases from J, with 9 bases between.

The CDR3 spells CASSILEQGPLAKNIQYF. Written as DNA, the CDR3 is TGTGCCAGTAGTATACTGGAACAGGGACCCCTAGCCAAAAACATTCAGTACTTC. The gene calls are TRBV19 and TRBJ2-4; TRBD1 might be the D (6 bases). Germline loops: CDR1 LNHDA, CDR2 SQIVND (reference sequence). Between the trimmed V and J ends, which lost 2 bases and 0 bases, there was a span of 17 bases. The CDR3 is made up of 18 amino acids.

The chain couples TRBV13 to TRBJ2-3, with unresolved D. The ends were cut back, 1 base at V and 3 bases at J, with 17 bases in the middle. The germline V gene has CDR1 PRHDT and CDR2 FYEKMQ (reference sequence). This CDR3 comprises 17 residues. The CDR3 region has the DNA TGTGCCAGCAGCTTAGTGGTAGGTCCGCTAGTAACAGATACGCAGTATTTT. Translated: CASSLVVGPLVTDTQYF.